This is a list of T cell receptor beta chains from one sample in a study of blood T cells in healthy people across ages. TCRdb re-analysed the 5' RACE reads in MiXCR, keeping a single row per CDR3 protein. This sample carries just under 900,000 distinct CDR3 sequences, 29% of them seen once, and the ten largest clones take 17%. The source material was blood. These receptors all come from a woman older than 75 in good health. Both conserved end residues are part of each CDR3. D genes are given only for firm matches. Clone size is not always given. Where it is, it says once, few, many or a class for expanded clones.

TRBV10-3	TRBJ1-2	NA	14	NA	CAISESPGPVGYTF	TGTGCCATCAGTGAGTCGCCAGGGCCGGTAGGCTACACCTTC
TRBV18	TRBJ1-1	NA	14	NA	CASSPKGRDTEAFF	TGTGCCAGCTCACCAAAGGGCAGGGATACTGAAGCTTTCTTT
TRBV7-2	TRBJ2-5	NA	14	many	CASSLHGSRETQYF	TGTGCCAGCAGCCTTCACGGGTCACGAGAGACCCAGTACTTC
TRBV7-2	TRBJ2-5	TRBD1	14	NA	CASSLVGTGRTQYF	TGTGCCAGCAGCTTAGTTGGGACAGGTCGAACCCAGTACTTC
TRBV27	TRBJ1-6	TRBD1	16	NA	CASSLSGTGGISPLHF	TGTGCCAGCAGTTTATCAGGGACAGGGGGCATTTCACCCCTCCACTTT
TRBV6-6	TRBJ2-1	NA	15	many	CASSYTGTYGNEQFF	TGTGCCAGCAGTTACACCGGGACATATGGCAATGAGCAGTTCTTC
TRBV20-1	TRBJ1-5	TRBD1	14	few	CSAGTAPSNQPQHF	TGCAGTGCCGGGACAGCACCAAGCAATCAGCCCCAGCATTTT
TRBV4-2	TRBJ2-5	NA	18	many	CASSQENFRTSRGATQYF	TGTGCCAGCAGCCAAGAAAATTTCCGGACCTCCCGGGGTGCGACCCAGTACTTC
TRBV7-8	TRBJ2-3	TRBD2	16	many	CASSSKRLAGADTQYF	TGTGCCAGCAGCTCAAAACGACTAGCGGGCGCAGATACGCAGTATTTT
TRBV15	TRBJ2-3	NA	15	many	CATSREAGGTDTQYF	TGTGCCACCAGCAGAGAGGCAGGGGGCACAGATACGCAGTATTTT
TRBV4-1	TRBJ2-3	NA	17	few	CASSQGTPGGATDTQYF	TGCGCCAGCAGCCAAGGGACCCCGGGTGGGGCCACAGATACGCAGTATTTT
TRBV15	TRBJ2-6	TRBD1	15	NA	CATRTGDAGTNVLTF	TGTGCCACGAGGACAGGGGACGCCGGGACCAACGTCCTGACTTTC
TRBV5-1	TRBJ2-5	TRBD2	16	NA	CASSLRTSGGAGEQYF	TGCGCCAGCAGCCTACGGACTAGCGGGGGGGCGGGAGAGCAGTACTTC
TRBV7-2	TRBJ2-7	NA	14	once	CASSSAPGTFEQYF	TGTGCCAGCAGCTCCGCCCCCGGGACATTCGAGCAGTACTTC
TRBV7-2	TRBJ2-2	TRBD2	15	few	CASSLSGTNTGELFF	TGTGCCAGCAGCTTGTCCGGGACTAATACCGGGGAGCTGTTTTTT
TRBV7-9	TRBJ2-5	NA	15	many	CASSLRPGVQETQYF	TGTGCCAGCAGCCTCCGCCCCGGGGTCCAAGAGACCCAGTACTTC
TRBV9	TRBJ1-2	NA	15	many	CASSVGGGAAYGYTF	TGTGCCAGCAGCGTGGGTGGGGGAGCCGCTTATGGCTACACCTTC
TRBV7-9	TRBJ1-1	NA	13	many	CASSLGWISEAFF	TGTGCCAGCAGCTTAGGTTGGATAAGTGAAGCTTTCTTT
TRBV6-6	TRBJ1-1	NA	13	many	CASTPLGTTEAFF	TGTGCCAGCACCCCCCTGGGGACCACTGAAGCTTTCTTT
TRBV11-2	TRBJ2-1	NA	15	many	CASSLTGYQSREQFF	TGTGCCAGCAGCTTAACAGGGTATCAGAGCCGTGAGCAGTTCTTC
TRBV14	TRBJ2-5	NA	17	NA	CASSQGTYSSVQETQYF	TGTGCCAGCAGCCAAGGAACGTATAGTTCGGTCCAAGAGACCCAGTACTTC
TRBV5-6	TRBJ2-1	TRBD2	17	many	CASSPGLGLPSYNEQFF	TGTGCCAGCAGCCCGGGACTAGGTCTCCCATCCTACAATGAGCAGTTCTTC
TRBV11-3	TRBJ2-1	NA	15	few	CASSFGRNPYNEQFF	TGTGCCAGCAGCTTTGGCAGGAACCCCTACAATGAGCAGTTCTTC
TRBV3-1	TRBJ1-1	NA	14	few	CASSQDSGNTEAFF	TGTGCCAGCAGCCAAGATTCAGGGAACACTGAAGCTTTCTTT
TRBV18	TRBJ2-6	NA	16	NA	CASSPLQSSGANVLTF	TGTGCCAGCTCACCCCTCCAGAGCTCTGGGGCCAACGTCCTGACTTTC
TRBV29-1	TRBJ2-6	NA	13	many	CSVGVVDGNVLTF	TGCAGCGTTGGAGTAGTGGACGGCAACGTCCTGACTTTC
TRBV7-9	TRBJ1-4	NA	14	NA	CASSFEGGNEKLFF	TGTGCCAGCAGCTTCGAAGGCGGTAATGAAAAACTGTTTTTT
TRBV5-1	TRBJ2-3	NA	16	many	CASSLGIQGTTDTQYF	TGCGCCAGCAGCTTGGGAATTCAGGGCACCACAGATACGCAGTATTTT
TRBV7-9	TRBJ1-3	NA	15	NA	CASSSDRLSGNTIYF	TGTGCCAGCAGCTCAGACAGGCTCTCTGGAAACACCATATATTTT
TRBV7-9	TRBJ1-1	NA	13	few	CASSLAQSTEAFF	TGTGCCAGCAGCTTAGCGCAGTCCACTGAAGCTTTCTTT
TRBV27	TRBJ2-5	NA	13	many	CASRPYEEETQYF	TGTGCCAGCAGACCGTATGAGGAAGAGACCCAGTACTTC
TRBV12-3/TRBV12-4	TRBJ2-3	TRBD2	13	NA	CATRGGEGDTQYF	TGTGCCACCCGCGGGGGGGAAGGAGATACGCAGTATTTT
TRBV7-2	TRBJ1-2	NA	13	NA	CASSSSGGQGYTF	TGTGCCAGCAGTTCGAGCGGGGGGCAGGGCTACACCTTC
TRBV7-2	TRBJ2-2	NA	14	many	CASSLGQATGELFF	TGTGCCAGCAGCTTAGGGCAGGCCACCGGGGAGCTGTTTTTT
TRBV4-3	TRBJ2-1	NA	14	many	CASSQMGNANEQFF	TGCGCCAGCAGCCAAATGGGCAATGCCAATGAGCAGTTCTTC
TRBV6-5	TRBJ1-1	TRBD1	14	once	CASSADRGSAEAFF	TGTGCCAGCAGTGCCGACAGGGGTTCCGCTGAAGCTTTCTTT
TRBV12-3/TRBV12-4	TRBJ1-2	NA	15	many	CASSPSGALIHGYTF	TGTGCCAGCAGTCCCTCAGGGGCATTAATCCATGGCTACACCTTC